This TCR beta chain was found in a study of beta chain features in type 1 diabetes. Every isolated RNA sample was fully reverse transcribed, so sequencing captured expressed TCRB transcripts. Sequencing used immunoSEQ multiplex PCR; TCRdb keeps in-frame clones, though not all of them. The table has about 160,000 clones, 9% seen once; the top ten hold about 0.65%. This clone was picked up a small number of times. Antigen specificity is unknown. Purities in excess of 95% were seen in all sorted populations. General study points: For type 1 diabetes patients, VDJ junctions showed fewer insertions and more deletions. Shorter templates might be favored by PCR, and equally so in patients and in controls. Among patients with Type 1 diabetes, TCRB CDR3s were moderately but significantly shorter in every one of the four CD4+ subsets.

V dropped 4 bases and J dropped 1 base, with 13 bases sitting between them. CDR3 length: 15 residues. Per germline, CDR1 MGHRA and CDR2 YSYEKL. Sample: central memory CD4+ T cells from blood. The sequence came from a woman aged 30 to 39 with type 1 diabetes. The chain links TRBV4-1 to TRBJ1-1; D might be TRBD1 (5 bases). CDR3 bases: TGCGCCAGCAGCCGGGAGGGGATGAGGAACACTGAAGCTTTCTTT. This codes for CASSREGMRNTEAFF.